Below are 10 T cell receptor beta chains sequenced from a single sample in a study of blood T cells in healthy people across ages. It was with a sample-barcoded 5' primer and a J-beta primer mix that a second PCR of about 6 to 12 cycles was run. TCRdb re-called the 5' RACE reads through MiXCR, storing one row per CDR3 protein. This table has about 1.6 million distinct CDR3 sequences, roughly a third appearing once. The specimen was blood. The receptors stem from a woman aged 25-40 years in good health.

Only a few counts were recorded for this clonotype. This chain uses TRBV7-2 with TRBJ2-1; the match to TRBD2 covers 14 bases. The CDR3 sequence is 16 residues long. V lost 1 base and J lost 9; bases outside the gene matches: 5. Germline V gene data show CDR1 as SGHTA and CDR2 as FQGNSA. In DNA form, the CDR3 reads TGTGCCAGCAGCTTAGTTATGGGACTAGCGGGAGTTGAGCAGTTCTTC. Protein product: CASSLVMGLAGVEQFF.

The rearrangement joins TRBV11-2 to TRBJ2-1; D assignment may be TRBD1 or TRBD2 (6 bases each). With 5 bases removed from V and 5 bases from J, the gap between germline ends came to 16 bases. The germline CDR1 and CDR2 sequences are SGHAT and FQNNGV. The CDR3 has 15 residues. The CDR3 region is CASSHPVGGNNEQFF. The CDR3 DNA reads as TGTGCCAGCAGCCATCCAGTCGGGGGCAACAATGAGCAGTTCTTC.

There are a few counts of this clonotype. The V call is TRBV4-1, the J call TRBJ2-3; TRBD1 agrees at 7 bases. Germline lookup yields CDR1 MGHRA and CDR2 YSYEKL. The V gene end was trimmed by 0 bases and the J gene end by 6 bases; junction bases not matched to a gene: 9. The CDR3 is made up of 16 amino acids. Here the CDR3 reads CASSQDRRQGVDTQYF. CDR3 nucleotides: TGCGCCAGCAGCCAAGATCGGAGACAGGGAGTGGATACGCAGTATTTT.

V usage is TRBV27 and J usage is TRBJ2-5; tentatively, D is TRBD1 (5 bases). The CDR3 sequence is 18 residues long. V lost 1 base and J 5 bases, leaving 23 bases between the germline ends. From germline, CDR1 is MNHEY and CDR2 SMNVEV (reference sequence). CDR3 protein: CASSLYYRTRPDYETQYF. CDR3 bases: TGTGCCAGCAGTTTATATTACCGGACACGGCCGGATTATGAGACCCAGTACTTC.

The J gene is TRBJ2-7, the V gene TRBV5-6; no reliable D call. This CDR3 region has 18 residues. V dropped 7 bases and J dropped 1 base, with 27 bases sitting between them. Germline V CDR1 and CDR2: SGHDT, YYEEEE. The CDR3 here is CASPIPLNGPKKSYEQYF. CDR3 in DNA: TGTGCCAGCCCGATCCCCCTGAACGGACCGAAAAAATCCTACGAGCAGTACTTC.

The rearrangement joins TRBV10-3 to TRBJ2-5; 11 positions agree with TRBD1. Germline values: CDR1 ENHRY, CDR2 SYGVKD. V shed 5 bases, J shed 3 bases, and the junction held 5 bases outside the gene matches. CDR3 length equals 15 residues. CDR3 in amino acids: CAISRDRGAEETQYF. The CDR3, as DNA: TGTGCCATCAGTAGGGACAGGGGGGCGGAAGAGACCCAGTACTTC.

This clonotype was counted only a few times. The rearrangement uses TRBV28 and TRBJ2-1, with 7 bases matching TRBD1. This CDR3 is built from 15 residues. CDR1 and CDR2 from the germline V gene are MDHEN and SYDVKM. V dropped 7 bases and J dropped 6; count of bases not matched to a gene: 12. The CDR3 here is CASIELQGMGNEQFF. CDR3 DNA sequence: TGTGCCAGCATCGAACTACAGGGGATGGGCAATGAGCAGTTCTTC.

V gene TRBV20-1 combines with J gene TRBJ2-5; TRBD1 might be the D (6 bases). With the DNA end fitting TRBJ2-7 better, the J assignment may be wrong. The germline gives CDR1 DFQATT, CDR2 SNEGSKA (reference sequence). The CDR3 length is 11 residues. CDR3 nucleotides: TGCAGTTGCAGGGGAAGCGGCGAGCAGTACTTC. This codes for CSCRGSGEQYF.

This clonotype was counted a few times. This rearrangement joins TRBV7-9 to TRBJ2-7, with D unresolved. The V end was cut by 3 bases, the J end by 3 bases, with 9 bases between. Looked up from germline, CDR1 is SEHNR and CDR2 is FQNEAQ (reference sequence). The CDR3 contains 13 residues. CDR3 in amino acids: CASSLWGRYEQYF. CDR3 sequence (DNA): TGTGCCAGCAGCTTGTGGGGTCGCTACGAGCAGTACTTC.

This chain uses TRBV20-1 with TRBJ2-3; 10 positions agree with TRBD1. V was pared by 6 bases and J by 2 bases, with 5 bases of the junction left unmatched. The CDR3 runs to 14 residues. Germline-derived CDR1 and CDR2 are DFQATT and SNEGSKA (reference sequence). The CDR3: CSAGDRGITDTQYF. CDR3 coding DNA: TGCAGTGCGGGGGACAGGGGAATCACAGATACGCAGTATTTT.